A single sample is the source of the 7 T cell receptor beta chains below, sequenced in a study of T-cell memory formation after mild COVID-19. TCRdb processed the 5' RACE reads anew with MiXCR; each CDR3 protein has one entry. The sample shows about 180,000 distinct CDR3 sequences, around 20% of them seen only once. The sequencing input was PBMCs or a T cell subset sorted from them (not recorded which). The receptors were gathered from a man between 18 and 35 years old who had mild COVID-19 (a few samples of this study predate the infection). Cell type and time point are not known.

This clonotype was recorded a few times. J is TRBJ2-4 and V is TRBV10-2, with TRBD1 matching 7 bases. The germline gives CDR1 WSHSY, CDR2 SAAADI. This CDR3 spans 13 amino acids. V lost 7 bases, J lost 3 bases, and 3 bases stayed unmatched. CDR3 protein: CASKQGNKNIQYF. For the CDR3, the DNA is TGCGCCAGCAAACAGGGGAACAAAAACATTCAGTACTTC.

The CDR3 DNA reads TGTGCCACCTGGGATAATAACTATGGCTACACCTTC. This sequence encodes CATWDNNYGYTF. This sequence joins TRBV24-1 and TRBJ1-2, with no clear D. The CDR3 contains 12 residues. The V and J ends lost 9 bases and 1 base respectively, with 8 bases between them. CDR1 and CDR2 (germline): KGHDR, SFDVKD.

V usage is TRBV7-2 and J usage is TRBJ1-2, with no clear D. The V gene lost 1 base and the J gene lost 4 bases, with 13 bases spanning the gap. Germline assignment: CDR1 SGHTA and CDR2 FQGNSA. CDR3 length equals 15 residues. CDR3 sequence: CASSLGLGFGYGYTF. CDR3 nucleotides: TGTGCCAGCAGCTTAGGGTTAGGGTTTGGCTATGGCTACACCTTC.

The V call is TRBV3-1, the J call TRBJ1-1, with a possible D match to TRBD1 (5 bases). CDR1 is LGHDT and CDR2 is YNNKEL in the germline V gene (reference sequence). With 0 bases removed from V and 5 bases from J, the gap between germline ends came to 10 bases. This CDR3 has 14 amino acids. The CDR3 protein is CASSQDSGGTEAFF. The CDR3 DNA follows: TGTGCCAGCAGCCAAGATTCTGGGGGGACTGAAGCTTTCTTT. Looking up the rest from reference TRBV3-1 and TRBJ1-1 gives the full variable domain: DTAVSQTPKYLVTQMGNDKSIKCEQNLGHDTMYWYKQDSKKFLKIMFSYNNKELIINETVPNRFSPKSPDKAHLNLHINSLELGDSAVYFCASSQDSGGTEAFFGQGTRLTVV.

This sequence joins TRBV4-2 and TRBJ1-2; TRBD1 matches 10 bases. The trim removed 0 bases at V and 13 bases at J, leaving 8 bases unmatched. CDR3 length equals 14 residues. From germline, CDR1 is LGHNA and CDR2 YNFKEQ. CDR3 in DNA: TGTGCCAGCAGCCAAGATCCCGGACAGGGGGTATCCACCTTC. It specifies CASSQDPGQGVSTF.

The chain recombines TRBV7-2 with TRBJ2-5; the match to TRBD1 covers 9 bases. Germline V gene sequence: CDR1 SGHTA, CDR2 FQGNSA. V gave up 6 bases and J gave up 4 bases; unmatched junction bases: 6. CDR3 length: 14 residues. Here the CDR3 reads CASSGDRVRETQYF. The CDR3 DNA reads TGTGCCAGCAGTGGGGACAGGGTTAGAGAGACCCAGTACTTC.

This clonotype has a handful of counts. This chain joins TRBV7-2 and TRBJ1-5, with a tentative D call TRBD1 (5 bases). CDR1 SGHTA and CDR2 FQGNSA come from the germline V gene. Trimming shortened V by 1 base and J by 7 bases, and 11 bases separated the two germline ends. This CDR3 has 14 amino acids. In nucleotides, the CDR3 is TGTGCCAGCAGCTTAGATCCAGGGCGGCAGCCCCAGCATTTT. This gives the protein CASSLDPGRQPQHF.